Each of the 24 T cell receptor beta chains below was sequenced from the same sample in a study of preoperative IRX-2 immunotherapy in early breast cancer. Clones were sequenced by immunoSEQ multiplex PCR, and TCRdb holds only the in-frame ones, with some missing. Altogether roughly 99,000 clones are present, roughly 85% being singletons, with the ten largest covering about 2%. As for treatment: preoperative locoregional IRX-2 cytokine immunotherapy. The specimen comprised tumor tissue, sampled after IRX-2 immunotherapy. The receptors shown here come from a human donor with breast cancer.

The rearrangement joins TRBV5-1 to TRBJ2-3; possibly TRBD1 for D (6 bases). This CDR3 comprises 16 residues. Per the germline V gene, CDR1 is SGHRS and CDR2 is YFSETQ. The V gene lost 0 bases and the J gene lost 6 bases, with 17 bases spanning the gap. This chain's CDR3 is CASSLGDTHSIDTQYF. DNA of the CDR3: TGCGCCAGCAGCTTGGGGGACACGCATTCCATTGATACGCAGTATTTT. Filled out from reference TRBV5-1 and TRBJ2-3, the complete variable domain reads KAGVTQTPRYLIKTRGQQVTLSCSPISGHRSVSWYQQTPGQGLQFLFEYFSETQRNKGNFPGRFSGRQFSNSRSEMNVSTLELGDSALYLCASSLGDTHSIDTQYFGPGTRLTVL.

The CDR3 region has the DNA TGCGCCAGCAGCAAAGAGACGGGACTAGCCTACGAGCAGTACTTC. Translation gives CASSKETGLAYEQYF. This chain connects TRBV5-1 to TRBJ2-7; 8 nucleotides match TRBD2. V lost 4 bases, J lost 2 bases, and 8 bases stayed unmatched. Germline CDR1 reads SGHRS; CDR2 reads YFSETQ. The CDR3 is 15 residues long.

CDR3 region: CAWTPTGGREKLFF. The CDR3 DNA reads as TGTGCCTGGACCCCTACGGGGGGACGAGAAAAACTGTTTTTT. V gene TRBV30 combines with J gene TRBJ1-4; a possible D gene is TRBD1 (5 bases). The germline V and J ends were trimmed by 4 bases and 8 bases, with 17 bases remaining between them. The CDR3 extends over 14 amino acids. Germline V CDR1 and CDR2: GTSNPN, SVGIG (reference sequence).

The rearrangement links TRBV9 to TRBJ2-3; D may correspond to TRBD1 or TRBD2 (5 bases each). CDR3 length equals 16 residues. Between the trimmed V and J ends, which lost 4 bases and 0 bases, there was a span of 15 bases. Germline CDR1 and CDR2: SGDLS and YYNGEE. CDR3 in DNA: TGTGCCAGCAGCCTCGACAGACTACCAAGCACAGATACGCAGTATTTT. Translating gives CASSLDRLPSTDTQYF.

The gene calls are TRBV28 and TRBJ2-5; D perhaps matches TRBD2 (6 bases). CDR3 size: 14 residues. Between the trimmed V and J ends, which lost 8 bases and 1 base, there was a span of 14 bases. Germline V gene sequence: CDR1 MDHEN, CDR2 SYDVKM. CDR3 residues: CASVSRGPQETQYF. The CDR3 region has the DNA TGTGCCAGCGTGTCGCGGGGCCCCCAAGAGACCCAGTACTTC.

The chain uses TRBV6-8 and TRBJ2-3, with TRBD2 matching over 16 bases. V lost 4 bases, J lost 4 bases, and 8 bases stayed unmatched. From germline, CDR1 is MNHGY and CDR2 SAAAGT. This CDR3 contains 18 residues. In nucleotides, the CDR3 is TGTGCCAGCAGTTCCCCGGGACTAGCGGGGGGGCAACCAGATACGCAGTATTTT. Encoded protein: CASSSPGLAGGQPDTQYF.

This chain joins TRBV28 and TRBJ1-5, with TRBD1 matching over 9 bases. CDR1 MDHEN and CDR2 SYDVKM come from the germline V gene. V shed 7 bases, J shed 2 bases, and the junction held 6 bases outside the gene matches. This CDR3 contains 15 residues. DNA of the CDR3: TGTGCCAGCACCTCACAGGGGGCAGGCAATCAGCCCCAGCATTTT. Translation: CASTSQGAGNQPQHF.

The chain couples TRBV12-5 to TRBJ2-5; TRBD2 matches 8 bases. This CDR3 is 18 amino acids long. Looked up from germline, CDR1 is LGHNT and CDR2 is FRNRAP. The CDR3 DNA sequence: TGTGCCAGCGGAGTCCCCAAAAACCCGGGAGGGCCTGAAGAGACCCAGTACTTC. It is translated as CASGVPKNPGGPEETQYF.

The chain carries TRBV29-1 and TRBJ1-1; no clear D. Germline CDR1 SQVTM, CDR2 ANQGSEA. The length of the CDR3 is 14 residues. V was clipped by 6 bases and J by 3 bases, with 17 bases between them. The CDR3 DNA reads TGCAGCGTGGACGGGCCCCAGGCGGACACTGAAGCTTTCTTT. Translating it yields CSVDGPQADTEAFF.

This chain links TRBV5-1 with TRBJ2-1; D might be TRBD1 or TRBD2, each matching 5 bases. Trimming took off 7 bases at V and 7 bases at J, with 27 bases between the two ends. CDR1 is SGHRS, CDR2 YFSETQ, per germline. The CDR3 spans 17 residues. The DNA for the CDR3 is TGCGCCAGCCAAATCCGATCGGGACCAACTGTGTGGAATGAGCAGTTCTTC. Residues: CASQIRSGPTVWNEQFF.

The chain carries TRBV5-1 and TRBJ2-5; 13 bases line up with TRBD2. CDR3 length: 17 amino acids. Germline values: CDR1 SGHRS, CDR2 YFSETQ. V shed 2 bases, J shed 2 bases, and the junction held 6 bases outside the gene matches. CDR3 amino acids: CASSFGWTSGGQETQYF. CDR3 DNA: TGCGCCAGCAGCTTTGGGTGGACTAGCGGGGGACAAGAGACCCAGTACTTC.

The chain uses TRBV7-1 and TRBJ2-5; D uncertain. TRBV7-1 is classed as an ORF, of uncertain function. The CDR3 spans 13 residues. The V gene lost 4 bases and the J gene lost 4 bases, with 10 bases spanning the gap. CDR3 sequence reads: CASSLSTGETQYF. The CDR3 coding sequence is TGTGCCAGCAGCTTAAGTACCGGAGAGACCCAGTACTTC.

This sequence joins TRBV10-2 and TRBJ2-1; TRBD2 agrees at 13 bases. CDR1 and CDR2 from the germline V gene are WSHSY and SAAADI. This CDR3 is built from 14 residues. V lost 8 bases and J lost 9; bases outside the gene matches: 7. The CDR3 DNA follows: TGCGCCAGCTCCACTAGCGGGGGGGCCGCTGAGCAGTTCTTC. Translating gives CASSTSGGAAEQFF.

V is TRBV6-8 and J is TRBJ2-7; D might be TRBD2 (6 bases). Germline V gives CDR1 MNHGY, CDR2 SAAAGT. The V end was cut by 6 bases, the J end by 4 bases, with 10 bases between. The CDR3 covers 12 residues. The CDR3 nucleotides are TGTGCCAGCAGAGTACGGGGGTACGAGCAGTACTTC. Translation gives CASRVRGYEQYF.

This clone has more than one count but fewer than ten. The gene calls are TRBV15 and TRBJ1-4, with D unclear. The ends were cut back, 8 bases at V and 2 bases at J, with 15 bases in the middle. The germline gives CDR1 LNHNV, CDR2 YYDKDF (reference sequence). The CDR3 totals 15 residues. The CDR3 is CATSVDGLTNEKLFF. CDR3 DNA sequence: TGTGCCACCTCGGTGGACGGGTTGACTAATGAAAAACTGTTTTTT.

The rearrangement joins TRBV6-8 to TRBJ1-5, with a weak D call TRBD1 (5 bases). V lost 4 bases, J lost 1 base, and 11 bases lay in between. There are 15 residues in the CDR3. CDR1 MNHGY and CDR2 SAAAGT come from the germline V gene. CDR3 nucleotides: TGTGCCAGCAGTTTCAACCGGGACAGCAATCAGCCCCAGCATTTT. Translated, it gives CASSFNRDSNQPQHF.

The genes are TRBV15 and TRBJ1-5; no firm D call. Trimming shortened V by 5 bases and J by 4 bases, and 12 bases separated the two germline ends. CDR1 is LNHNV, CDR2 YYDKDF, per germline (reference sequence). The length of the CDR3 is 14 residues. CDR3: CATSGGKGNQPQHF. CDR3 nucleotide sequence: TGTGCCACCAGCGGAGGGAAGGGTAATCAGCCCCAGCATTTT.

The chain uses TRBV7-8 and TRBJ2-7, with 8 nucleotides matching TRBD2. Germline lookup yields CDR1 SGHVS and CDR2 FQNEAQ. The CDR3 consists of 15 residues. The ends lost 5 bases at V and 6 bases at J; junction bases unmatched: 12. The CDR3 loop is CASSLKAGAGTEQYF. Written as DNA, the CDR3 is TGTGCCAGCAGCCTCAAAGCGGGGGCAGGGACCGAGCAGTACTTC.

V gene TRBV28 combines with J gene TRBJ1-2; D gene ambiguous. With 4 bases removed from V and 5 bases from J, the gap between germline ends came to 8 bases. Looked up from germline, CDR1 is MDHEN and CDR2 is SYDVKM. This CDR3 has 12 residues. The CDR3 loop is CASSWRDYGYTF. CDR3 nucleotides: TGTGCCAGCAGTTGGAGGGATTATGGCTACACCTTC.

V gene TRBV27 combines with J gene TRBJ2-7; D ambiguous. The CDR3 runs to 15 residues. V was cut by 4 bases and J by 0 bases, with 13 bases left in between. Germline V lookup: CDR1 MNHEY, CDR2 SMNVEV (reference sequence). The CDR3 sequence is CASSSPRTGSYEQYF. The CDR3 region has the DNA TGTGCCAGCAGTTCTCCTCGGACGGGCTCCTACGAGCAGTACTTC.

V gene TRBV11-3 combines with J gene TRBJ2-2, with D tentatively TRBD2 (7 bases). The CDR3 runs to 15 residues. Germline CDR1 SGHNT, CDR2 YENEEA. V was clipped by 5 bases and J by 4 bases, with 14 bases between them. CDR3 coding DNA: TGTGCCAGCAGCCCCGGGGGGCCGAGCACCGGGGAGCTGTTTTTT. Amino acid sequence: CASSPGGPSTGELFF.

The chain uses TRBV5-1 and TRBJ2-7; D not certain. Per the germline V gene, CDR1 is SGHRS and CDR2 is YFSETQ. The CDR3 is 15 residues long. Trimming took 1 base from V and 0 from J, leaving 11 bases between them. CDR3: CASSLSGGSSYEQYF. The DNA of the CDR3 is TGCGCCAGCAGCTTGTCAGGCGGATCCTCCTACGAGCAGTACTTC.

This sequence joins TRBV19 and TRBJ1-4; no clear D. Germline V gene data show CDR1 as LNHDA and CDR2 as SQIVND (reference sequence). The V gene lost 5 bases and the J gene lost 3 bases, with 10 bases spanning the gap. The CDR3 totals 14 residues. In DNA, the CDR3 is TGTGCCAGTAGTGTCGACCCAGCTAATGAAAAACTGTTTTTT. Translating it yields CASSVDPANEKLFF.

Remarks on this clone: One end of the junction does not line up with germline, which may come from a read error. V and J are TRBV11-3 and TRBJ2-5; 7 bases agree with TRBD2. Germline V lookup: CDR1 SGHNT, CDR2 YENEEA. The CDR3 contains 16 residues. This chain's CDR3 is CASCLSGFAGEETQYF. Here the CDR3 DNA reads TGTGCCAGCTGCTTAAGCGGTTTTGCGGGGGAAGAGACCCAGTACTTC.